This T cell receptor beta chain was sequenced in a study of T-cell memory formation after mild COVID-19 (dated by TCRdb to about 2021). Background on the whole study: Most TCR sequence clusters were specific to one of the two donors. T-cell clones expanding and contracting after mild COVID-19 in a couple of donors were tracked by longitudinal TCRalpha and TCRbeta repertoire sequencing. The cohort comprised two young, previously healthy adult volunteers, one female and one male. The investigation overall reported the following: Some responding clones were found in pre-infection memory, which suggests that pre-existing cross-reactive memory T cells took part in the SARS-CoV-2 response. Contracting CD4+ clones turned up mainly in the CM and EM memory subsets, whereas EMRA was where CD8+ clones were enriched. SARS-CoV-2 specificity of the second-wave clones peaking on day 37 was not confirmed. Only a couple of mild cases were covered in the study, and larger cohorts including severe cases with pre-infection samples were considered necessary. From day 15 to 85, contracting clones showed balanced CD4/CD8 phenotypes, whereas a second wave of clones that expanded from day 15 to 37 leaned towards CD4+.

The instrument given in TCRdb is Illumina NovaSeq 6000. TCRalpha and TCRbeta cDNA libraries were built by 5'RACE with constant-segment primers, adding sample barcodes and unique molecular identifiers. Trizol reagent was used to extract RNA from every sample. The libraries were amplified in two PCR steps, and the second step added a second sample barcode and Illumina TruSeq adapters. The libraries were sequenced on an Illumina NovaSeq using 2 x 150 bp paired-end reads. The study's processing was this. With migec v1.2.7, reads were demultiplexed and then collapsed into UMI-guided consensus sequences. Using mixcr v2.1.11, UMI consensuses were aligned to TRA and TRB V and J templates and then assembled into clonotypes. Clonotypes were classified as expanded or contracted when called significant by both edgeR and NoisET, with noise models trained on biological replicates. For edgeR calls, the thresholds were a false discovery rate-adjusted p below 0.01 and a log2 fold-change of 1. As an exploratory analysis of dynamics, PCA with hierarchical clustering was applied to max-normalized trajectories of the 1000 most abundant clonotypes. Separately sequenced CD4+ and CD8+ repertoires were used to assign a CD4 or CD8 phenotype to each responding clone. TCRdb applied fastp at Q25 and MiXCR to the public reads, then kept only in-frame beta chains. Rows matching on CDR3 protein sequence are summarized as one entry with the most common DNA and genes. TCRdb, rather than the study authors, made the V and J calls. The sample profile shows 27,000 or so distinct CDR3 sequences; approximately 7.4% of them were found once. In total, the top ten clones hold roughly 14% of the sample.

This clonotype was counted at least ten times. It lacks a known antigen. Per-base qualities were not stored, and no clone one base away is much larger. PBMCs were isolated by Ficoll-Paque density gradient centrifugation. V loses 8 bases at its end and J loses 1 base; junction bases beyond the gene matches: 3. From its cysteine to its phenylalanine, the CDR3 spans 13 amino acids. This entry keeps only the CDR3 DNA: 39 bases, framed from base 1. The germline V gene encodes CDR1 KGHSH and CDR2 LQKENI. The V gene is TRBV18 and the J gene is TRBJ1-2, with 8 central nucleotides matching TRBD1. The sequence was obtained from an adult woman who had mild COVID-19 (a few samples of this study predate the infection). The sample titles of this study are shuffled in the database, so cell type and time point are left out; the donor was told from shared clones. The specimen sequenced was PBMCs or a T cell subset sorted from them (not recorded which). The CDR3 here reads CASDRGLNYGYTF. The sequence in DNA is TGTGCCAGCGACAGGGGTCTTAACTATGGCTACACCTTC.